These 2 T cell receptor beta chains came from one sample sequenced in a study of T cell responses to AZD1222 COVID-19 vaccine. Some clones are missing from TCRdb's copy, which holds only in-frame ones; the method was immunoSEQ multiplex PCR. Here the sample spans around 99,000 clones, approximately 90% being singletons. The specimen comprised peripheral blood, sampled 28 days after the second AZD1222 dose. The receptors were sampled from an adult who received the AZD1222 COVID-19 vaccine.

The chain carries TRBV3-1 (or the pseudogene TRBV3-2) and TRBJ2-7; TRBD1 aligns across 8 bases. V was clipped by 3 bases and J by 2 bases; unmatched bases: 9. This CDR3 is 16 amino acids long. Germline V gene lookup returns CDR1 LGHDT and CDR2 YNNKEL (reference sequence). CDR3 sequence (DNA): TGTGCCAGCAGCCACAGATTGGGACAGGCCACCTACGAGCAGTACTTC. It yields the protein CASSHRLGQATYEQYF.

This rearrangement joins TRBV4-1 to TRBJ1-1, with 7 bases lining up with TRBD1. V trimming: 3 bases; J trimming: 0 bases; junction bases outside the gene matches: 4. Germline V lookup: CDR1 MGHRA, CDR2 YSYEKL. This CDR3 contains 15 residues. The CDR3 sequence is CASSQRQGMNTEAFF. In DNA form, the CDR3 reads TGCGCCAGCAGCCAGAGACAGGGCATGAACACTGAAGCTTTCTTT.